This record covers a single TCR beta chain. As originally analysed: The assay estimated nucleated cells by amplifying reference gene primers. Generated by immunoSEQ multiplex PCR, the TCRdb table keeps only in-frame clones and is missing some. V, J and clone size are taken as reported in that table, and D and trimming were inferred from the DNA itself. The table includes 300,000 to 400,000 clones, 80% to 90% detected once. Cohort assignment relied on participant-reported clinical history. CDR1 and CDR2 from the germline V gene are SEHNR and FQNEAQ (reference sequence). The CDR3 totals 16 residues. The ends lost 5 bases at V and 2 bases at J; junction bases unmatched: 9. These data belong to a study of blood T cell repertoires in COVID-19. The wider study: Collection of acute and convalescent COVID-19 samples took place in the United States, Italy and Spain.

This chain connects TRBV7-9 to TRBJ2-7; 10 nucleotides align to TRBD1. The material sequenced was PBMCs or T cells enriched from blood (not recorded which). The clonotype originates from a man aged 25-45 years who had recovered from COVID-19. As DNA, the CDR3 is TGTGCCAGCAGCGCAACCAGGACAGGGGGGGCCTACGAGCAGTACTTC. Translated: CASSATRTGGAYEQYF.